This entry concerns a single T cell receptor beta chain. Its specificity is not known. The table came from immunoSEQ multiplex PCR; TCRdb's copy has only in-frame clones and leaves some out. The data hold 95,000 to 150,000 clones, with 85% to 90% observed a single time. This specimen comes from a study of radiotherapy plus CTLA-4 blockade in lung cancer. Study-wide background: The study recorded objective responses in 18% of patients and disease control in approximately 29%.

Germline V CDR1 and CDR2: MNHEY, SMNVEV (reference sequence). The CDR3 has 12 residues. V gave up 7 bases and J gave up 3 bases, with 7 bases separating them. Study results and caveats: The best prediction of response reportedly came from early blood T cell clone dynamics, with interferon-beta. Clones derived from tumor TCRs expanded in blood after radiotherapy plus ipilimumab.

This receptor was obtained from a human donor with non-small cell lung cancer that progressed on radiotherapy plus ipilimumab. The genes are TRBV27 and TRBJ2-1; D uncertain. The source material was peripheral blood, sampled from a patient treated with radiotherapy plus ipilimumab. As DNA, the CDR3 is TGTGCCAGCACGTCTCGCTACAATGAGCAGTTCTTC. Translated: CASTSRYNEQFF.